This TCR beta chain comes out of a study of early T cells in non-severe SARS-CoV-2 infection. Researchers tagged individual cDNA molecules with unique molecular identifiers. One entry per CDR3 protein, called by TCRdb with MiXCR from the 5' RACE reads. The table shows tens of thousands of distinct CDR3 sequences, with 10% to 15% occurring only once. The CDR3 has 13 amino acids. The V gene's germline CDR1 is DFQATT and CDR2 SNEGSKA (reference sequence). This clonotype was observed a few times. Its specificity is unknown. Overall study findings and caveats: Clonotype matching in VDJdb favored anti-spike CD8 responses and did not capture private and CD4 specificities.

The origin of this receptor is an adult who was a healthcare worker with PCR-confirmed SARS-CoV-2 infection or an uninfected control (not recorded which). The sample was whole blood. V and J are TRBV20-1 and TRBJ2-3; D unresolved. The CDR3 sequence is CSAPGTSTDTQYF. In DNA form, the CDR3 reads TGCAGCGCCCCCGGTACTAGCACAGATACGCAGTATTTT.